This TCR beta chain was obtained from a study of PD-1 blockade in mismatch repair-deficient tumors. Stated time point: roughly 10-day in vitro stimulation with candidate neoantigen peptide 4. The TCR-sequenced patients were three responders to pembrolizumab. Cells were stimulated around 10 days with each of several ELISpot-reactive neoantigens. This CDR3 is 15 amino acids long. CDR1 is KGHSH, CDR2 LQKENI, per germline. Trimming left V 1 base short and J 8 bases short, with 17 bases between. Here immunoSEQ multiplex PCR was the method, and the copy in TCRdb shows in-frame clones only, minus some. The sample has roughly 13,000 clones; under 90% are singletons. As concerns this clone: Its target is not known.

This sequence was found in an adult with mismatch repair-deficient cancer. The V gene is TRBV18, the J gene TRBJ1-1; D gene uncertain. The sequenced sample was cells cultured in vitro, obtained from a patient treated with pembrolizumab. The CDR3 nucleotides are TGTGCCAGCTCACCACTTGACTCTAACGGCGCCGAAGCTTTCTTT. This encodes CASSPLDSNGAEAFF.